This TCR beta chain was identified in a study of T cell repertoires in cytomegalovirus infection. For the study at large: CMV epitopes that were recently identified and HLA-C-restricted were used alongside well-studied HLA-B-restricted ones. CMV infection together with matching HLA type was indicated by public TCR beta signatures. Whole-study findings and limits: Carriers of CMV and the relevant HLA type were discriminated by public TCR beta frequency. Within the response measured ex vivo, HLA-C-restricted CMV-specific TCR beta clonotypes were dominant.

MiXCR was run by TCRdb on the reads, yielding one entry per CDR3 protein. Of 250,000 to 300,000 distinct CDR3 sequences listed, roughly a fifth were seen once; the top ten hold roughly a fifth. The CDR3 covers 20 residues. V trimming: 2 bases; J trimming: 0 bases; junction bases outside the gene matches: 15. The sample holds a few counts of this clonotype. What it recognizes is unknown. The chain is built from TRBV12-3 or TRBV12-4 and TRBJ1-5, with 8 nucleotides matching TRBD1. Specimen: cultured PBMCs, collected from culture after CMV antigen stimulation. This receptor was taken from a human donor in good health (CMV status not recorded). Some clones in this sample may be carry-over from other donors' samples. The CDR3 nucleotides are TGTGCCAGCAGTTTATCTCGGGGGACAGGATACTATATTAGCAATCAGCCCCAGCATTTT. As protein: CASSLSRGTGYYISNQPQHF.